This T cell receptor beta chain was captured in a study of T cell responses to AZD1222 COVID-19 vaccine. CDR1 and CDR2 from the germline V gene are MNHEY and SMNVEV (reference sequence). The V gene lost 0 bases and the J gene lost 2 bases, with 14 bases spanning the gap. The CDR3 runs to 16 residues. Findings and limits, study-wide: White British ancestry dominated among donors, who included more females, and clonal diversity was possibly underestimated. Two doses of AZD1222 preceded a rise in Spike-specific TCR breadth and depth. Repertoires were obtained only post-peak T cell response.

A word on this clone: As yet, its antigen is unknown.

Sequenced by immunoSEQ multiplex PCR; TCRdb stores in-frame clones only, minus some. The repertoire holds some 100,000 clones, around 90% seen once, with less than 4% in the top ten. The V and J genes are TRBV27 and TRBJ2-7; possibly TRBD1 for D (7 bases). The sequences come from peripheral blood, collected 28 days after the second AZD1222 dose. The sequence derives from an adult who received the AZD1222 COVID-19 vaccine. The CDR3 bases are TGTGCCAGCAGTTTATCGGAGGGGGCCGGCGCCTACGAGCAGTACTTC. It translates to CASSLSEGAGAYEQYF.